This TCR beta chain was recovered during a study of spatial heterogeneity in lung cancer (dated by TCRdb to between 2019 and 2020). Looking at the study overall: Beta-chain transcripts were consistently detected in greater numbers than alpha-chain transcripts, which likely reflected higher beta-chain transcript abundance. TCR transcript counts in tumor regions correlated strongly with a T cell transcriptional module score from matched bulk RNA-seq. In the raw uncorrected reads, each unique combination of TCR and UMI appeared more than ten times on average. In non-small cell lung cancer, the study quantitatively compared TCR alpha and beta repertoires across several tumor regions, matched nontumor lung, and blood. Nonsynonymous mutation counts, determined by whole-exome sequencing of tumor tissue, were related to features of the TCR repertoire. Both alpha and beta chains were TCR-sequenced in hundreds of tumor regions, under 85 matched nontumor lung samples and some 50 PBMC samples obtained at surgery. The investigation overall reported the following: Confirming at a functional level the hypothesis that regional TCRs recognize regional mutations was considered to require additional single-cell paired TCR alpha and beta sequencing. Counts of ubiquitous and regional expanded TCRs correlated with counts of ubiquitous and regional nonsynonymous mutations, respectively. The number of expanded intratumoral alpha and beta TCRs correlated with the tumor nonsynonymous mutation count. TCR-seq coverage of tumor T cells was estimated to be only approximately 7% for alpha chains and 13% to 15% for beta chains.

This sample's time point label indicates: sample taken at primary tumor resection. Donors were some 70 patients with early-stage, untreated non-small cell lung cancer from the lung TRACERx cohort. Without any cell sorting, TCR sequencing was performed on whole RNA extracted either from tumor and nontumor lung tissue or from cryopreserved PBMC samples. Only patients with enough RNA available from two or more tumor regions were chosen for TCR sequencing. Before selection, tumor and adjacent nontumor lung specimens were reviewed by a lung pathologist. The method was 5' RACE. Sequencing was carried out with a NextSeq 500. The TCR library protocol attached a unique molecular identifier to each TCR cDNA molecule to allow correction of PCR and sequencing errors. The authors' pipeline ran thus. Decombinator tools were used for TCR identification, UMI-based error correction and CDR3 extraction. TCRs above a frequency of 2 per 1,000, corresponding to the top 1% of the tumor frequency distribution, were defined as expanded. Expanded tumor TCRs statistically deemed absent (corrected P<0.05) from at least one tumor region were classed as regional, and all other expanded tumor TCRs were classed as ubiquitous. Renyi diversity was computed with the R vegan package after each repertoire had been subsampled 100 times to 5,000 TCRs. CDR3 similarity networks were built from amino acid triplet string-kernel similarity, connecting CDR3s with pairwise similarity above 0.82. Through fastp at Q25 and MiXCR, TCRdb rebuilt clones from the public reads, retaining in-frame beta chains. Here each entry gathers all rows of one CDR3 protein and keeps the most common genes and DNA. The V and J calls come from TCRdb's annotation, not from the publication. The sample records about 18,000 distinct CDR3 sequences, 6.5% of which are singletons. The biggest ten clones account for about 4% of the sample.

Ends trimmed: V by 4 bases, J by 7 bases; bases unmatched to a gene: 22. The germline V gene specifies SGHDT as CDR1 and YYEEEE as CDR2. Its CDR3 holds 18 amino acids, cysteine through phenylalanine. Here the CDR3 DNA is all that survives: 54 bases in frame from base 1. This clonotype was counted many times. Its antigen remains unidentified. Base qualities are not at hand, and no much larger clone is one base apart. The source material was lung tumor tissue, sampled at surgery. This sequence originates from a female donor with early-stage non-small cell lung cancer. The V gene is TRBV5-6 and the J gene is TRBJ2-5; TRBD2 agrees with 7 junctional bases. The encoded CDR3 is CASSQQMGGIRTQRTQYF. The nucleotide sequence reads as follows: TGTGCCAGCAGCCAGCAAATGGGAGGGATAAGGACCCAACGGACCCAGTACTTC.